The clone carrying this TCR beta chain was found a few times. Investigators isolated RNA and reverse transcribed it into cDNA to act as the sequencing template. The protocol was immunoSEQ multiplex PCR, while the TCRdb copy is restricted to in-frame clones and leaves out a portion. Altogether about 180,000 clones are present, around 71% being singletons, with the ten largest covering roughly 10%. The entry originates in a study of CD8+ T cells in alopecia areata. CDR3 length equals 16 residues. V lost 4 bases and J lost 4, with 20 bases in between. Per the germline V gene, CDR1 is SGHRS and CDR2 is YFSETQ.

The sequence was collected from a human donor with alopecia areata. The V call is TRBV5-1, the J call TRBJ2-5; D perhaps matches TRBD2 (5 bases). The sample consisted of CD8+ T cells sorted from blood, taken at week 0. The CDR3 bases are TGCGCCAGCAGCGCGGCCGGTTGGCCTGAGGGAGAGACCCAGTACTTC. Amino acids: CASSAAGWPEGETQYF.